One sample yielded the 31 T cell receptor beta chains listed below, sequenced in a study of identical twins. TCRdb used MiXCR to reprocess the 5' RACE reads, holding one entry per CDR3 protein. Of some 210,000 distinct CDR3 sequences in the sample, more than 15% were seen once. The same sample was also used in a study of T cells expressing NK-cell markers.

Sequencing used CD8+ T cells sorted from blood. The source of these receptors is a woman between 18 and 30 years old in good health.

The count of this clonotype is one. The chain links TRBV27 to TRBJ1-1, with D tentatively TRBD1 (6 bases). Germline assignment: CDR1 MNHEY and CDR2 SMNVEV (reference sequence). V lost 3 bases, J lost 1 base, and 15 bases lay in between. This CDR3 has 16 amino acids. In DNA, the CDR3 is TGTGCCAGCAGTTTGGTGGCAGGGGATACGAACACTGAAGCTTTCTTT. It translates to CASSLVAGDTNTEAFF.

V and J are TRBV5-1 and TRBJ2-7; TRBD1 matches at 7 bases. The ends lost 4 bases at V and 2 bases at J; junction bases unmatched: 3. CDR3 length: 13 residues. Germline V gives CDR1 SGHRS, CDR2 YFSETQ. CDR3 sequence: CASSDGTAYEQYF. The CDR3 DNA sequence: TGCGCCAGCAGCGATGGGACAGCCTACGAGCAGTACTTC. Complete variable domain (other parts from reference TRBV5-1 and TRBJ2-7): KAGVTQTPRYLIKTRGQQVTLSCSPISGHRSVSWYQQTPGQGLQFLFEYFSETQRNKGNFPGRFSGRQFSNSRSEMNVSTLELGDSALYLCASSDGTAYEQYFGPGTRLTVT.

The rearrangement links TRBV6-1 to TRBJ2-7; no clear D. V dropped 8 bases and J dropped 0 bases, with 20 bases sitting between them. This CDR3 comprises 16 residues. Germline V gene sequence: CDR1 MNHNS, CDR2 SASEGT. The CDR3 sequence: CASEEAIGPPSYEQYF. The CDR3 bases are TGTGCCAGCGAAGAGGCTATAGGGCCACCCTCCTACGAGCAGTACTTC.

This clonotype was recorded a few times. The chain carries TRBV5-1 and TRBJ2-4; the D call may be TRBD1 or TRBD2 (5 bases each). Trimming cost V 7 bases and J 5 bases, with 7 bases left between them. The CDR3 loop spans 11 amino acids. Germline V CDR1 and CDR2: SGHRS, YFSETQ. CDR3 loop: CASGDQNIQYF. The CDR3 nucleotides read TGCGCCAGCGGGGACCAAAACATTCAGTACTTC.

With respect to this clonotype: Germline is not matched at one junction end, which may reflect a read error. The chain couples TRBV7-2 to TRBJ1-4; no definite D call. Looked up from germline, CDR1 is SGHTA and CDR2 is FQGNSA. The CDR3 has 12 amino acids. In nucleotides, the CDR3 is TGTGCCAGCAGTTTAGTGGGAGAAAAACTGTTTTTT. Encoded protein: CASSLVGEKLFF.

This clonotype was counted between two and nine times. The chain joins TRBV7-6 to TRBJ2-3, with TRBD2 as a possible D gene (7 bases). Germline V gene lookup returns CDR1 SGHVS and CDR2 FNYEAQ. Trimming cost V 4 bases and J 2 bases, with 19 bases left between them. This CDR3 has 17 amino acids. DNA for the CDR3: TGTGCCAGCAGCTCGCCAGTTGGGGGGGCCAACACAGATACGCAGTATTTT. The encoded protein is CASSSPVGGANTDTQYF.

The chain links TRBV19 to TRBJ1-6; D gene unclear. V was cut by 9 bases and J by 7 bases, with 10 bases left in between. The CDR3 is made up of 12 amino acids. Germline V CDR1 and CDR2: LNHDA, SQIVND (reference sequence). Here the CDR3 DNA reads TGTGCCAGGACATCGGAAAATTCACCCCTCCACTTT. It specifies CARTSENSPLHF.

The table lists this clonotype with a few counts. The chain is built from TRBV7-6 and TRBJ2-1, with a tentative D call TRBD1 (5 bases). CDR1 and CDR2 (germline): SGHVS, FNYEAQ. Trimming cost V 7 bases and J 9 bases, with 16 bases left between them. The CDR3 contains 13 residues. The CDR3 DNA sequence: TGTGCCAGCACCCCGACCAGGGAAGGTGAGCAGTTCTTC. Translation gives CASTPTREGEQFF. Full variable domain (remainder filled in from reference TRBV7-6 and TRBJ2-1): GAGVSQSPRYKVTKRGQDVALRCDPISGHVSLYWYRQALGQGPEFLTYFNYEAQQDKSGLPNDRFSAERPEGSISTLTIQRTEQRDSAMYRCASTPTREGEQFFGPGTRLTVL.

The chain links TRBV29-1 to TRBJ2-1, with 7 nucleotides matching TRBD2. Germline assignment: CDR1 SQVTM and CDR2 ANQGSEA. The CDR3 extends over 14 amino acids. V gave up 3 bases and J gave up 4 bases; unmatched junction bases: 6. This chain's CDR3 is CSVDLREPYNEQFF. Here the CDR3 DNA reads TGCAGCGTTGACCTGCGGGAGCCTTACAATGAGCAGTTCTTC.

At least ten counts were recorded for this clonotype. The chain combines TRBV15 with TRBJ2-7; unclear D gene. CDR1 is LNHNV, CDR2 YYDKDF, per germline (reference sequence). With 4 bases removed from V and 3 bases from J, the gap between germline ends came to 10 bases. The CDR3 length is 13 residues. The CDR3 spells CATSNLGVYEQYF. The CDR3 DNA is TGTGCCACCAGCAACCTTGGGGTCTACGAGCAGTACTTC.

V is TRBV7-6 and J is TRBJ2-2; no definite D call. The CDR3 totals 14 residues. The germline V gene has CDR1 SGHVS and CDR2 FNYEAQ. The V end lost 6 bases, the J end lost 0 bases, and 8 bases lay between the germline ends. CDR3 region: CASSYTSNTGELFF. The CDR3 DNA sequence: TGTGCCAGCAGTTACACATCGAACACCGGGGAGCTGTTTTTT.

This clonotype appeared many times. The genes are TRBV29-1 and TRBJ2-7; D gene uncertain. Germline CDR1 is SQVTM and CDR2 is ANQGSEA. V was pared by 7 bases and J by 5 bases, with 9 bases between. This CDR3 is built from 10 residues. CDR3 DNA sequence: TGCAGCGCGGTAGCAGACGAGCAGTACTTC. As protein: CSAVADEQYF.

This chain uses TRBV12-3 or TRBV12-4 with TRBJ2-1, with TRBD2 matching 13 bases. This CDR3 is 15 amino acids long. V was clipped by 3 bases and J by 7 bases; unmatched bases: 3. CDR3 amino acids: CASSLTSGRWNEQFF. CDR3 in DNA: TGTGCCAGCAGTTTGACTAGCGGGAGGTGGAATGAGCAGTTCTTC.

This clonotype was counted at least ten times. The V call is TRBV12-3 or TRBV12-4, the J call TRBJ2-1; D possibly matches TRBD1 or TRBD2 (6 bases each). Trimming removed 1 base from V and 4 bases from J, with 11 bases in between. There are 15 residues in the CDR3. CDR3 sequence: CASSLEEGGYNEQFF. The CDR3 DNA reads TGTGCCAGCAGTTTAGAGGAGGGGGGATACAATGAGCAGTTCTTC.

The J gene is TRBJ2-1, the V gene TRBV15, with TRBD1 identical over 12 bases. V dropped 7 bases and J dropped 3; count of bases not matched to a gene: 4. Germline V CDR1 and CDR2: LNHNV, YYDKDF (reference sequence). This CDR3 has 15 residues. The CDR3 nucleotides read TGTGCCACCATGGGGACAGGGGGCCTCTACAATGAGCAGTTCTTC. As protein: CATMGTGGLYNEQFF.

In its sample, this clonotype was seen a few times. The V gene is TRBV6-2 or TRBV6-3, the J gene TRBJ2-4; 8 bases agree with TRBD1. The V and J ends lost 4 bases and 0 bases, in that order; junction bases with no gene match: 2. This CDR3 has 15 amino acids. CDR1 and CDR2 from the germline V gene are MNHEY and SVGEGT. CDR3 protein: CASSSDRGAKNIQYF. The CDR3 nucleotides read TGTGCCAGCAGTTCAGACAGGGGAGCCAAAAACATTCAGTACTTC.

This sequence joins TRBV5-1 and TRBJ2-2; the D is unclear. In germline, CDR1 is SGHRS, CDR2 YFSETQ. The CDR3 extends over 17 amino acids. V lost 0 bases and J 1 base, leaving 13 bases between the germline ends. As DNA, the CDR3 is TGCGCCAGCAGCTTGGCCCTATCGGGTGAGAACACCGGGGAGCTGTTTTTT. The encoded protein is CASSLALSGENTGELFF. Variable domain in full (rest from reference TRBV5-1 and TRBJ2-2): KAGVTQTPRYLIKTRGQQVTLSCSPISGHRSVSWYQQTPGQGLQFLFEYFSETQRNKGNFPGRFSGRQFSNSRSEMNVSTLELGDSALYLCASSLALSGENTGELFFGEGSRLTVL.

Many counts were recorded for this clonotype. V gene TRBV9 combines with J gene TRBJ1-1; TRBD1 matches 7 bases. The V segment lost 4 bases and the J segment 8 bases; nucleotides outside the gene matches: 5. The CDR3 loop spans 12 amino acids. Germline CDR1 and CDR2: SGDLS and YYNGEE. DNA of the CDR3: TGTGCCAGCAGCACCCGACAGGGAGAAGCTTTCTTT. Protein: CASSTRQGEAFF.

This clonotype was seen a few times. V usage is TRBV5-1 and J usage is TRBJ1-1; no definite D call. This CDR3 is built from 16 residues. Trimming removed 0 bases from V and 0 bases from J, with 12 bases in between. CDR1 SGHRS and CDR2 YFSETQ come from the germline V gene. The CDR3 is CASSLGGRAMNTEAFF. For the CDR3, the DNA is TGCGCCAGCAGCTTGGGGGGTAGAGCAATGAACACTGAAGCTTTCTTT.

This clonotype was found many times. V and J are TRBV19 and TRBJ1-6; no clear D gene. Trimming cost V 5 bases and J 6 bases, with 8 bases left between them. The V gene's germline CDR1 is LNHDA and CDR2 SQIVND (reference sequence). The CDR3 is 13 residues long. DNA of the CDR3: TGTGCCAGTAGTGCGAGAACTAATTCACCCCTCCACTTT. Translating it yields CASSARTNSPLHF.

This clonotype was detected a few times. The chain couples TRBV7-9 to TRBJ2-3, with 9 bases identical to TRBD2. This CDR3 has 15 amino acids. Looked up from germline, CDR1 is SEHNR and CDR2 is FQNEAQ (reference sequence). Germline trimming cut 4 bases from V and 4 bases from J; bases unmatched to any gene: 6. The CDR3 region is CASSSPRLAADTQYF. CDR3 coding DNA: TGTGCCAGCAGCTCGCCCAGACTAGCGGCAGATACGCAGTATTTT.

This clonotype was found a few times. CDR3 amino acids: CASHTANTEAFF. DNA of the CDR3: TGCGCCAGCCATACGGCGAACACTGAAGCTTTCTTT. This sequence joins TRBV5-1 and TRBJ1-1; no clear D gene. The CDR3 contains 12 residues. V lost 7 bases and J lost 1, with 8 bases in between. The germline V gene has CDR1 SGHRS and CDR2 YFSETQ.

This clonotype was found a few times. This chain joins TRBV9 and TRBJ1-1; D is unclear. Germline CDR1 SGDLS, CDR2 YYNGEE. This CDR3 has 14 residues. V was cut by 3 bases and J by 1 base, with 10 bases left in between. This chain's CDR3 is CASSAAGSNTEAFF. The CDR3 nucleotides are TGTGCCAGCAGCGCGGCCGGCTCGAACACTGAAGCTTTCTTT.

V usage is TRBV7-8 and J usage is TRBJ2-3; D gene uncertain. Germline V gene data show CDR1 as SGHVS and CDR2 as FQNEAQ. The CDR3 is 15 residues long. With 5 bases removed from V and 3 bases from J, the gap between germline ends came to 15 bases. The CDR3 sequence is CASSAIVGLTDTQYF. CDR3 DNA: TGTGCCAGCAGCGCCATAGTGGGCTTGACAGATACGCAGTATTTT.

In this sample, this clonotype turned up a few times. The chain couples TRBV9 to TRBJ2-7, with 10 bases fitting TRBD2. After removal of 0 bases from V and 0 bases from J, the junction contained 0 bases not matched to a gene. Germline assignment: CDR1 SGDLS and CDR2 YYNGEE. CDR3 length: 15 residues. The DNA of the CDR3 is TGTGCCAGCAGCGTAGCTAGCGGGGGCTCCTACGAGCAGTACTTC. Residues: CASSVASGGSYEQYF.

The rearrangement links TRBV10-3 to TRBJ2-1, with no clear D. CDR1 is ENHRY and CDR2 is SYGVKD in the germline V gene. The CDR3 runs to 15 residues. V lost 0 bases, J lost 2 bases, and 8 bases lay in between. CDR3 nucleotide sequence: TGTGCCATCAGTGAGTCGGTAGGTCCCTACAATGAGCAGTTCTTC. Translation: CAISESVGPYNEQFF.

This sequence joins TRBV7-9 and TRBJ2-3; TRBD2 is a possible D gene (5 bases). Per the germline V gene, CDR1 is SEHNR and CDR2 is FQNEAQ (reference sequence). This CDR3 contains 16 residues. Trimming removed 5 bases from V and 2 bases from J, with 17 bases in between. The CDR3 reads CASSLVLGGATDTQYF. The CDR3 DNA reads TGTGCCAGCAGCCTGGTGTTAGGAGGAGCCACAGATACGCAGTATTTT.

The CDR3 DNA reads as TGTGCCAGCAGCCGGGGGACGGCAGACTACAATGAGCAGTTCTTC. Protein: CASSRGTADYNEQFF. The chain couples TRBV5-5 to TRBJ2-1, with D maybe TRBD2 (6 bases). Germline CDR1 SGHKS, CDR2 YYEKEE (reference sequence). This CDR3 is 15 amino acids long. The germline V and J ends were trimmed by 4 bases and 3 bases, with 14 bases remaining between them.

V is TRBV7-9 and J is TRBJ2-1; a weak D match, TRBD1 (6 bases). This CDR3 spans 15 amino acids. In germline, CDR1 is SEHNR, CDR2 FQNEAQ (reference sequence). V dropped 4 bases and J dropped 8 bases, with 18 bases sitting between them. CDR3 DNA: TGTGCCAGCAGCTCGACCATCACAGGGATCGATGAGCAGTTCTTC. Its protein product is CASSSTITGIDEQFF.

V is TRBV6-1 and J is TRBJ2-1; TRBD2 agrees at 7 bases. Germline V gene sequence: CDR1 MNHNS, CDR2 SASEGT. This CDR3 has 14 amino acids. V dropped 6 bases and J dropped 9; count of bases not matched to a gene: 11. The DNA for the CDR3 is TGTGCCAGCAGCCCGGGGGGACCCTTAGGTGAGCAGTTCTTC. It specifies CASSPGGPLGEQFF.

The sample holds many counts of this clonotype. The chain employs TRBV7-9 and TRBJ2-7; D is unresolved. CDR3 length equals 12 residues. V was shortened by 2 bases and J by 5 bases, with 7 bases between the two germline ends. Germline V gives CDR1 SEHNR, CDR2 FQNEAQ (reference sequence). The CDR3 is CASSLTRDEQYF. The DNA for the CDR3 is TGTGCCAGCAGCTTAACTCGGGACGAGCAGTACTTC.